This TCR beta chain was sequenced for a study of T-cell reconstitution after alpha-beta-depleted transplantation in children. Study findings and constraints: From newly produced T cells came most of the T-cell counts and diversity one year after transplant. About two months after transplant, alpha-beta T cells reportedly came from several hundred expanded graft clones. From surviving recipient T cells and thymic progenitors came the high day-60 TCRbeta diversity observed in some patients.

At least ten counts were recorded for this clonotype. What it recognizes is unknown. This sample's TCRbeta library carried unique molecular identifier barcodes. TCRdb reanalysed the PCR reads using MiXCR and keeps one entry per CDR3 protein. Of hundreds of thousands of distinct CDR3 sequences in the sample, about an eighth were seen once. CDR1 and CDR2 from the germline V gene are SGHRS and YFSETQ. V shed 4 bases and J shed 4 bases, with 11 bases lying between them. The CDR3 has 13 residues. The TCR originated in a girl under 10 years old with congenital amegakaryocytic thrombocytopenia, due to receive a stem cell transplant. The material sequenced was PBMCs, taken before TCRalphabeta/CD19-depleted stem cell transplant. This chain links TRBV5-1 with TRBJ2-5; D is perhaps TRBD1 (6 bases). The CDR3 nucleotides read TGCGCCAGCAGCCTAGGGACAAGAGAGACCCAGTACTTC. Residues: CASSLGTRETQYF.